This TCR beta chain was found in a study of identical twins. TCRdb re-called the 5' RACE reads with MiXCR, one entry per CDR3 protein. The table lists 750,000 to 950,000 distinct CDR3 sequences, about 12% of them singletons. The CDR3 runs 14 residues. Germline V gives CDR1 ENHRY, CDR2 SYGVKD. As regards this clonotype: One junction end disagrees with the germline gene, perhaps due to a read error.

In addition, the sample was reused for a study of yellow fever vaccine responses in identical twins.

Sample: PBMCs. The origin of this receptor is a woman in her late teens or twenties in good health. The chain carries TRBV10-3 and TRBJ2-3, with D hard to call. The CDR3, as DNA: TGTGCCATCAGAGGGAAATGGGAAACAGATACGCAATATTTT. This sequence encodes CAIRGKWETDTQYF.